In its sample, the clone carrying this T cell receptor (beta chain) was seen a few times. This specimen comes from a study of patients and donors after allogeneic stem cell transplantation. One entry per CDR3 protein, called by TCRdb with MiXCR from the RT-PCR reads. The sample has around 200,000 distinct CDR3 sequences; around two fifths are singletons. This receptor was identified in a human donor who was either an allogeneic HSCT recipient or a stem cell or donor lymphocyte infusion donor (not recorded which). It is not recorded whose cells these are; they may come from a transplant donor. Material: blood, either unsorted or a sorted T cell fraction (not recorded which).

CDR3 sequence reads: CASSSPFVEPQHF. CDR3 nucleotide sequence: TGCGCCAGCAGCTCCCCGTTTGTCGAGCCCCAGCATTTT. The chain carries TRBV5-1 and TRBJ1-5; D is uncertain. Germline V gene lookup returns CDR1 SGHRS and CDR2 YFSETQ. CDR3 length equals 13 residues. V lost 3 bases, J lost 8 bases, and 12 bases lay in between.